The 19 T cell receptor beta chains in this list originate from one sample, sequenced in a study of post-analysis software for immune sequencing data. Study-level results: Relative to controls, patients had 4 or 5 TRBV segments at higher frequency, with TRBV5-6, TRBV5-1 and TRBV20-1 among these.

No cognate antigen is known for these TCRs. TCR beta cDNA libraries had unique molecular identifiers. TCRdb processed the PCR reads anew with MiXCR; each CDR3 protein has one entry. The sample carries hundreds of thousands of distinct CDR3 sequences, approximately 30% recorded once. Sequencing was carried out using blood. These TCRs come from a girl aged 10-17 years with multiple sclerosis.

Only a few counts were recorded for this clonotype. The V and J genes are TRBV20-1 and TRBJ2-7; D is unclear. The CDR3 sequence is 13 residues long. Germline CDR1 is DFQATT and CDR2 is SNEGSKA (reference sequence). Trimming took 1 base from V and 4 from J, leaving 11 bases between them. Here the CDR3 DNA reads TGCAGTGCTAGAGCCCCAGTGATTTACGAGCAGTACTTC. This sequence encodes CSARAPVIYEQYF.

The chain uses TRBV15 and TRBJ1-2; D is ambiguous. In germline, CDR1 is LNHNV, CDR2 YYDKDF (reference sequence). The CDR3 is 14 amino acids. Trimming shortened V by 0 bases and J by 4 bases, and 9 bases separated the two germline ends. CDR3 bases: TGTGCCACCAGCAGAGAGACGAAATCCTATGGCTACACCTTC. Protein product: CATSRETKSYGYTF.

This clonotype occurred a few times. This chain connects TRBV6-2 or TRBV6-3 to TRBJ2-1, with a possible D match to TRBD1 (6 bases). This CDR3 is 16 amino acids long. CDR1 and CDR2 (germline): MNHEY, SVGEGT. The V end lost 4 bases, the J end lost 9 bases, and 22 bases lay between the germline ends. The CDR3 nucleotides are TGTGCCAGCAGTTCTAGGGGTGGGTCAACCAGGGGTGAGCAGTTCTTC. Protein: CASSSRGGSTRGEQFF.

The CDR3 here is CAISEFRGTGHSDTQYF. The DNA for the CDR3 is TGTGCCATCAGTGAGTTCCGCGGGACAGGGCATTCAGATACGCAGTATTTT. The chain is built from TRBV10-3 and TRBJ2-3; TRBD1 aligns across 9 bases. Trimming removed 1 base from V and 4 bases from J; junction bases left unmatched: 9. Germline V gene sequence: CDR1 ENHRY, CDR2 SYGVKD. CDR3 length equals 17 residues.

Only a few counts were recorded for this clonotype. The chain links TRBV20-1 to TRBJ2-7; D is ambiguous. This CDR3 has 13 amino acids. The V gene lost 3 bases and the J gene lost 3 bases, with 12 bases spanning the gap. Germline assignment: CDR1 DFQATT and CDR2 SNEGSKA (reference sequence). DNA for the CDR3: TGCAGTGCTAGGCTTTCCCCCCGCTACGAGCAGTACTTC. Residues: CSARLSPRYEQYF.

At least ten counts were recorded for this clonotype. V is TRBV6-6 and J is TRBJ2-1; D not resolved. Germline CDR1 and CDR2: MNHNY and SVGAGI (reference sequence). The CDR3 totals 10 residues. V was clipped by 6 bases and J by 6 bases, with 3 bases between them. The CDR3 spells CASRLNEQFF. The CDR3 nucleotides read TGTGCCAGCAGGCTCAATGAGCAGTTCTTC.

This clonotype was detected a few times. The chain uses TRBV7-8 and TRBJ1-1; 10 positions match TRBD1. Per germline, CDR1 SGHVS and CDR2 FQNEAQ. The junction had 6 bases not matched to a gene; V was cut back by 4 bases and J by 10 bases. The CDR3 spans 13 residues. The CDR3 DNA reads TGTGCCAGCAGCTCGACAGGGGGCCGGGTAGCTTTCTTT. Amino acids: CASSSTGGRVAFF.

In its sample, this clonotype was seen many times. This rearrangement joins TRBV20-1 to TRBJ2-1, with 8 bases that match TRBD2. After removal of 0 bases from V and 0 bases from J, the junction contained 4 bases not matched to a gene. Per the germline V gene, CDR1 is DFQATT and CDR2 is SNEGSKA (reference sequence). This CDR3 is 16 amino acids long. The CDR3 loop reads CSARDWSGGSYNEQFF. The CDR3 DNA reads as TGCAGTGCTAGAGATTGGAGCGGGGGCTCCTACAATGAGCAGTTCTTC.

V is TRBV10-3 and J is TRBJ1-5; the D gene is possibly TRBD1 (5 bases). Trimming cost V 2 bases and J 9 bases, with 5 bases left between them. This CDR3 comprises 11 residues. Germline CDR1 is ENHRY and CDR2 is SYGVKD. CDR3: CAISEGGPQHF. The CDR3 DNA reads TGTGCCATCAGTGAGGGGGGGCCCCAGCATTTT.

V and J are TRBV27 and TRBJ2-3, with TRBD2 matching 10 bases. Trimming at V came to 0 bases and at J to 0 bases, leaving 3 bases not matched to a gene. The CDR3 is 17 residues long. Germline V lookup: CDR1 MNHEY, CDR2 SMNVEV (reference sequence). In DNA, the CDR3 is TGTGCCAGCAGTTTATCAACTAGCGGGGCTAGCACAGATACGCAGTATTTT. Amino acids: CASSLSTSGASTDTQYF.

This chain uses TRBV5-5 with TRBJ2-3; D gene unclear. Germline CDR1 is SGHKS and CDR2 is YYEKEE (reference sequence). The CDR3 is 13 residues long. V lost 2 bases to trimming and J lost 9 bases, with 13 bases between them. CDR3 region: CASSFSTHGTQYF. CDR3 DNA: TGTGCCAGCAGCTTCTCCACGCATGGGACGCAGTATTTT.

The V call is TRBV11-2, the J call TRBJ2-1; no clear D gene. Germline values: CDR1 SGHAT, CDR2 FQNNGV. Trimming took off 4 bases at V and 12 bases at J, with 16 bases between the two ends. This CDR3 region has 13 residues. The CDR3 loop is CASSSEDLRTQFF. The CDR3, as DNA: TGTGCCAGCAGCTCCGAGGATCTCCGCACGCAGTTCTTC. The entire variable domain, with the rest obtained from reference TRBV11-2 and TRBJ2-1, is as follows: EAGVAQSPRYKIIEKRQSVAFWCNPISGHATLYWYQQILGQGPKLLIQFQNNGVVDDSQLPKDRFSAERLKGVDSTLKIQPAKLEDSAVYLCASSSEDLRTQFFGPGTRLTVL.

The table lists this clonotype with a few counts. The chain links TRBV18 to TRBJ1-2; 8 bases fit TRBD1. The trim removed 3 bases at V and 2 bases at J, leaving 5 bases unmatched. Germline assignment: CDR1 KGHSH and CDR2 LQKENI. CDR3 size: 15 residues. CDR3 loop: CASSPRGTGNYGYTF. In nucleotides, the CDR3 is TGTGCCAGCTCACCCCGGGGGACAGGCAACTATGGCTACACCTTC.

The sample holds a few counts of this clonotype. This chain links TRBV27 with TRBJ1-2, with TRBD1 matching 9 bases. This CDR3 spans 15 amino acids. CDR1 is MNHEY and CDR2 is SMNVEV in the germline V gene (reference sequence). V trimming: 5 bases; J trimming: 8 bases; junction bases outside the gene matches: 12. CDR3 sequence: CASSPGDRERVGYTF. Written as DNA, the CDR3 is TGTGCCAGCAGTCCAGGGGACAGGGAAAGGGTAGGCTACACCTTC.

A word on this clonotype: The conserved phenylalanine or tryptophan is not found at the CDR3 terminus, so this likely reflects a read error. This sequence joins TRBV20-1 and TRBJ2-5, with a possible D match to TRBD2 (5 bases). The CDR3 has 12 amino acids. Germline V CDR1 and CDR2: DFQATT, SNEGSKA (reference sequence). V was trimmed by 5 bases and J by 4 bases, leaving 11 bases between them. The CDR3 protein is CSAEGGGETQYC. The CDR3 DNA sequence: TGCAGTGCTGAAGGAGGTGGAGAGACCCAGTACTGC.

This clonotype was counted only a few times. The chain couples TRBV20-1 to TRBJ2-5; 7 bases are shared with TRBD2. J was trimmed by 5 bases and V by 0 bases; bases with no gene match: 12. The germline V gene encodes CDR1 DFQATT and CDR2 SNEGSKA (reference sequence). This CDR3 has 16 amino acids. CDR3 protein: CSARDRRGVPRETQYF. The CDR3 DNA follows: TGCAGTGCTAGAGACAGACGGGGGGTTCCCCGGGAGACCCAGTACTTC.

The CDR3 DNA follows: TGTGCCACCAGCAGATATGGACTAGCGGAGGATAACCAAGAGACCCAGTACTTC. It translates to CATSRYGLAEDNQETQYF. V is TRBV15 and J is TRBJ2-5, with 10 bases fitting TRBD2. V trimming: 2 bases; J trimming: 0 bases; junction bases outside the gene matches: 9. The CDR3 spans 18 residues. CDR1 and CDR2 (germline): LNHNV, YYDKDF (reference sequence). Using reference TRBV15 and TRBJ2-5 for the parts outside the CDR3, the full variable domain is DAMVIQNPRYQVTQFGKPVTLSCSQTLNHNVMYWYQQKSSQAPKLLFHYYDKDFNNEADTPDNFQSRRPNTSFCFLDIRSPGLGDTAMYLCATSRYGLAEDNQETQYFGPGTRLLVL.

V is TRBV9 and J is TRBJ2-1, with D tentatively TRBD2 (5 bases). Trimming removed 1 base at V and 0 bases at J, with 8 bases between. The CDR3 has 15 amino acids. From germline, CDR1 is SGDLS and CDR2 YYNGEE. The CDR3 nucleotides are TGTGCCAGCAGCGTATTGGGGAGCTCCTACAATGAGCAGTTCTTC. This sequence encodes CASSVLGSSYNEQFF.

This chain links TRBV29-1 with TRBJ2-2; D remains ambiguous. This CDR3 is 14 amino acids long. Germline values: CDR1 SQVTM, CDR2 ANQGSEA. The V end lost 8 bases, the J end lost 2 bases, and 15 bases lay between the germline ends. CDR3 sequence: CSHSMDGNTGELFF. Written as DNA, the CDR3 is TGCAGCCACTCAATGGACGGAAACACCGGGGAGCTGTTTTTT.